This is a list of T cell receptor beta chains from one sample in a study of blood T cells in healthy people across ages. TCRdb independently ran MiXCR on the 5' RACE reads; one entry per CDR3 protein. Counted here are some 1.5 million distinct CDR3 sequences, approximately 30% occurring once; the ten biggest clones make up 7.7%. The material sequenced was blood. The receptors originated from a woman in her thirties in good health. Each CDR3 is given with its conserved first and last residue. D genes are given only for firm matches. Where a row states a size, it is once, few, many or the class of an expanded clone; other rows omit it.

D gene: -
clone size: many
J gene: TRBJ1-1
V gene: TRBV28
CDR3 protein: CASSLMWDQGFILNTEAFF
CDR3 DNA: TGTGCCAGCAGTTTAATGTGGGATCAGGGGTTTATTTTGAACACTGAAGCTTTCTTT

D gene: TRBD2
clone size: -
J gene: TRBJ2-7
V gene: TRBV3-1
CDR3 protein: CASGEGTSGRYEQYF
CDR3 DNA: TGTGCCAGCGGTGAAGGGACTAGCGGGAGGTACGAGCAGTACTTC

D gene: -
clone size: -
J gene: TRBJ2-7
V gene: TRBV4-3
CDR3 protein: CASSQEAANYNEQYF
CDR3 DNA: TGCGCCAGCAGCCAAGAAGCGGCTAACTACAATGAGCAGTACTTC

D gene: -
clone size: few
J gene: TRBJ2-7
V gene: TRBV6-1
CDR3 protein: CASSPSGGRRYEQYF
CDR3 DNA: TGTGCCAGCAGTCCCTCTGGGGGGCGCCGCTACGAGCAGTACTTC

D gene: -
clone size: few
J gene: TRBJ2-2
V gene: TRBV6-1
CDR3 protein: CASSVTLSRRAGELFF
CDR3 DNA: TGTGCCAGCAGTGTTACCCTTAGCCGGAGGGCGGGGGAGCTGTTTTTT

D gene: -
clone size: many
J gene: TRBJ2-7
V gene: TRBV27
CDR3 protein: CATAMTSFAEQYF
CDR3 DNA: TGTGCCACCGCCATGACTAGTTTTGCTGAGCAGTACTTC

D gene: -
clone size: -
J gene: TRBJ2-3
V gene: TRBV7-2
CDR3 protein: CASSLNMVGTDTQYF
CDR3 DNA: TGTGCCAGCAGCTTAAATATGGTTGGCACAGATACGCAGTATTTT

D gene: TRBD2
clone size: few
J gene: TRBJ2-4
V gene: TRBV12-3/TRBV12-4
CDR3 protein: CASSRPSGNKNIQYF
CDR3 DNA: TGTGCCAGCAGTCGTCCTAGCGGAAATAAAAACATTCAGTACTTC

D gene: -
clone size: -
J gene: TRBJ1-5
V gene: TRBV6-2/TRBV6-3
CDR3 protein: CASSQGKPQHF
CDR3 DNA: TGTGCCAGCAGTCAGGGTAAGCCCCAGCATTTT

D gene: -
clone size: -
J gene: TRBJ2-2
V gene: TRBV5-1
CDR3 protein: CASKGGPDAGELFF
CDR3 DNA: TGCGCCAGCAAAGGGGGACCCGACGCCGGGGAGCTGTTTTTT

D gene: TRBD1
clone size: few
J gene: TRBJ1-5
V gene: TRBV20-1
CDR3 protein: CSATGQAYNQPQHF
CDR3 DNA: TGCAGTGCAACGGGACAGGCCTATAATCAGCCCCAGCATTTT

D gene: -
clone size: -
J gene: TRBJ1-2
V gene: TRBV6-4
CDR3 protein: CASSDSKYRSNYGYTF
CDR3 DNA: TGTGCCAGCAGTGACTCGAAGTACAGAAGTAACTATGGCTACACCTTC

D gene: -
clone size: -
J gene: TRBJ2-2
V gene: TRBV29-1
CDR3 protein: CSVGKVTNTGELFF
CDR3 DNA: TGCAGCGTTGGAAAGGTCACGAACACCGGGGAGCTGTTTTTT

D gene: -
clone size: few
J gene: TRBJ2-3
V gene: TRBV20-1
CDR3 protein: CSARSQGTVTDTQYF
CDR3 DNA: TGCAGTGCTAGATCTCAGGGAACTGTTACAGATACGCAGTATTTT

D gene: -
clone size: -
J gene: TRBJ1-4
V gene: TRBV29-1
CDR3 protein: CTGRWGEKLFF
CDR3 DNA: TGCACGGGGAGGTGGGGTGAAAAACTGTTTTTT

D gene: TRBD2
clone size: few
J gene: TRBJ2-5
V gene: TRBV27
CDR3 protein: CASSLTSNPTSETQYF
CDR3 DNA: TGTGCCAGCAGTTTGACTAGCAACCCCACCTCGGAGACCCAGTACTTC

D gene: TRBD2
clone size: -
J gene: TRBJ2-2
V gene: TRBV10-1
CDR3 protein: CASSDGTSARRELFF
CDR3 DNA: TGCGCCAGCAGCGATGGGACTAGCGCGAGGAGGGAGCTGTTTTTT

D gene: -
clone size: -
J gene: TRBJ1-2
V gene: TRBV3-1
CDR3 protein: CASSHPAASYGYTF
CDR3 DNA: TGTGCCAGCAGCCACCCTGCCGCATCTTATGGCTACACCTTC

D gene: -
clone size: many
J gene: TRBJ2-7
V gene: TRBV7-9
CDR3 protein: CASSVGTYEQYF
CDR3 DNA: TGTGCCAGCAGCGTGGGGACCTACGAGCAGTACTTC

D gene: TRBD1
clone size: -
J gene: TRBJ2-3
V gene: TRBV19
CDR3 protein: CASSLTGGLLDTQYF
CDR3 DNA: TGTGCCAGTAGTTTGACAGGGGGGTTATTAGATACGCAGTATTTT

D gene: -
clone size: -
J gene: TRBJ1-2
V gene: TRBV9
CDR3 protein: CASSLQAGHYRYTF
CDR3 DNA: TGTGCCAGCAGCCTACAGGCAGGACATTATCGCTACACCTTC

D gene: TRBD1
clone size: many
J gene: TRBJ1-2
V gene: TRBV29-1
CDR3 protein: CRVGTGLANYGYTF
CDR3 DNA: TGCAGGGTTGGGACAGGCCTAGCTAACTATGGCTACACCTTC

D gene: -
clone size: -
J gene: TRBJ1-1
V gene: TRBV6-1
CDR3 protein: CASVILVNTEAFF
CDR3 DNA: TGTGCCAGCGTTATACTAGTGAACACTGAAGCTTTCTTT